This record looks at one T cell receptor beta chain sequence and its context. Produced via immunoSEQ multiplex PCR; TCRdb's table is partial and in-frame only. Of 100,000 to 150,000 clones listed, roughly four fifths are singletons. This CDR3 is 16 amino acids long. The V gene's germline CDR1 is SGHRS and CDR2 YFSETQ. Trimming took 4 bases from V and 6 from J; bases not matched to a gene: 11. This sample is part of a study of blood T cell repertoires in COVID-19. The wider study: Collection of acute and convalescent COVID-19 samples took place in the United States, Italy and Spain.

The gene calls are TRBV5-1 and TRBJ1-5; TRBD1 matches at 9 bases. The clonotype comes from a woman aged 50 to 65 with acute or convalescent COVID-19. Source material: peripheral blood. The DNA for the CDR3 is TGCGCCAGCAGCCCTGGAGAGGGGACAGGGAGTCAGCCCCAGCATTTT. This sequence encodes CASSPGEGTGSQPQHF. Full variable domain (remainder filled in from reference TRBV5-1 and TRBJ1-5): KAGVTQTPRYLIKTRGQQVTLSCSPISGHRSVSWYQQTPGQGLQFLFEYFSETQRNKGNFPGRFSGRQFSNSRSEMNVSTLELGDSALYLCASSPGEGTGSQPQHFGDGTRLSIL.